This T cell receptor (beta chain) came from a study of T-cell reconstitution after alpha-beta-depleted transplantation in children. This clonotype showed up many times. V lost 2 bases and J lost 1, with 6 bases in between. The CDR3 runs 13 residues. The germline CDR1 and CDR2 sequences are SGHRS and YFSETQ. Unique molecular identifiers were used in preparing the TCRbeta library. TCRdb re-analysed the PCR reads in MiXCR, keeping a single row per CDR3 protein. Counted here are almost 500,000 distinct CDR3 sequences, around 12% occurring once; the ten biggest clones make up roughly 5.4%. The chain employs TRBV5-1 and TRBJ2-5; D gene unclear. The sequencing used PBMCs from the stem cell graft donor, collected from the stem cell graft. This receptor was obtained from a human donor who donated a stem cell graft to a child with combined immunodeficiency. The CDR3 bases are TGCGCCAGCAGCTTCTTGACCCAAGAGACCCAGTACTTC. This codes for CASSFLTQETQYF. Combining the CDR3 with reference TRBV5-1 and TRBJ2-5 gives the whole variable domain KAGVTQTPRYLIKTRGQQVTLSCSPISGHRSVSWYQQTPGQGLQFLFEYFSETQRNKGNFPGRFSGRQFSNSRSEMNVSTLELGDSALYLCASSFLTQETQYFGPGTRLLVL.